This T cell receptor beta chain appears in the sequencing data of a study of blood T cells in healthy people across ages. A word on this clonotype: Germline and junction disagree at one end, which may indicate a read error.

Using a J-beta primer mix together with a sample-barcoded 5' primer, a second PCR was run for about 6 to 12 cycles. TCRdb called the 5' RACE reads again in MiXCR, with one record for every CDR3 protein. The table has approximately 850,000 distinct CDR3 sequences, under 45% seen once. The CDR3 loop spans 11 amino acids. CDR1 is SEHNR and CDR2 is FQNEAQ in the germline V gene (reference sequence). The TCR originated in a man between 60 and 70 years old in good health. The rearrangement links TRBV7-9 to TRBJ2-5; unclear D gene. The sample consisted of blood. This CDR3 reads CVSSLEETQYF. The CDR3, as DNA: TGTGTCAGCAGCCTCGAAGAGACCCAGTACTTC.